This T cell receptor (beta chain) was sequenced during a study of T cells in Graves' hyperthyroidism and ophthalmopathy. General observations from the study: With a median lead of 6.5 months before onset, the model predicted ophthalmopathy.

Isolation of PBMCs was performed on about 10 ml fresh peripheral blood. RNA transcripts served as the template for amplifying TCR beta CDR3 regions. The HTBI primer set was used in a first-round RT-PCR of the TCR CDR3. Using its own MiXCR run on the multiplex PCR reads, TCRdb lists one record per CDR3 protein. The profile covers some 800,000 distinct CDR3 sequences, with 35% to 45% appearing a single time and about 9% taken by the ten largest. Notes on this clonotype: Its antigen remains unidentified.

The germline V gene has CDR1 MNHNS and CDR2 SASEGT. Trimming shortened V by 7 bases and J by 6 bases, and 12 bases separated the two germline ends. The CDR3 sequence is 13 residues long. This sequence joins TRBV6-1 and TRBJ1-4; D perhaps matches TRBD1 (5 bases). This clonotype originated in a man younger than 30 with Graves' hyperthyroidism. Sequenced material: blood. CDR3 DNA sequence: TGTGCCAGCATGAGACAGATATATGAAAAACTGTTTTTT. This translates into CASMRQIYEKLFF.